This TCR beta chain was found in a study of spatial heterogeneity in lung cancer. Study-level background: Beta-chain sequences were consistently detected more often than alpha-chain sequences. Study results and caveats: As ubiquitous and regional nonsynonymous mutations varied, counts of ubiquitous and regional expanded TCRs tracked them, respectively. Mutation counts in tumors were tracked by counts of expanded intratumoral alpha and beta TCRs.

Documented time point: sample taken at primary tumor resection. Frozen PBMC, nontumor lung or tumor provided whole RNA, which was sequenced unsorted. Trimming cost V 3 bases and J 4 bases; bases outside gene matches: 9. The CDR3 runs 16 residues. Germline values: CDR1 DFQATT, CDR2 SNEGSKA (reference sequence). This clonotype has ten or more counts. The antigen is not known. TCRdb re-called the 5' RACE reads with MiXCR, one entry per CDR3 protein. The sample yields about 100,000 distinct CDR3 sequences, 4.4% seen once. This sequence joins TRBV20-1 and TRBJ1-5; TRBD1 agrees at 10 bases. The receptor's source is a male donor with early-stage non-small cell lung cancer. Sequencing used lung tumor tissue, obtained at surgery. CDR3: CSASGGQGNRNQPQHF. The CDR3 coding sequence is TGCAGTGCTAGTGGGGGACAGGGGAATAGGAATCAGCCCCAGCATTTT.